The source of this TCR beta chain is a study of blood T cell repertoires in COVID-19. TCRdb's table, derived via immunoSEQ multiplex PCR, lists solely in-frame clones and lacks some. The sample has approximately 39,000 clones, 87% seen once. The V gene's germline CDR1 is KGHDR and CDR2 SFDVKD. Trimming took off 4 bases at V and 0 bases at J, with 14 bases between the two ends. The CDR3 is made up of 16 amino acids. The rearrangement joins TRBV24-1 to TRBJ1-2; possibly TRBD1 for D (5 bases). The sequencing sample was made of peripheral blood. The receptor's source is a man aged 45 to 65 with active or convalescent COVID-19. CDR3 coding DNA: TGTGCCACCAGTGAGGGGCCGGGACTAGCTAACTATGGCTACACCTTC. Protein: CATSEGPGLANYGYTF.